This T cell receptor beta chain was obtained from a study of blood T cells in healthy people across ages. This clonotype was observed once. All donors came from Russia, were Caucasian and healthy, and spanned ages roughly 6 to 95. PCR was performed a second time for roughly 7 to 11 cycles using a sample-barcoded 5' primer and a J-beta primer mix. All cDNA molecules were each tagged by a template-switch adaptor with 12 random nucleotides. From the 5' RACE reads, TCRdb called clonotypes with MiXCR, one entry per CDR3 protein. The repertoire holds 650,000 to 800,000 distinct CDR3 sequences, with about 42% as singletons. This receptor was identified in a man in his sixties in good health. Sequencing was performed on blood.

The CDR3 sequence is CASSIEVRRLFF. The CDR3 DNA reads TGCGCCAGCAGTATTGAAGTCCGGAGACTGTTTTTT. The chain has TRBV5-1 and TRBJ1-4; D remains ambiguous. V shed 5 bases and J shed 13 bases, with 15 bases lying between them. The germline V gene has CDR1 SGHRS and CDR2 YFSETQ. The CDR3 extends over 12 amino acids. Full variable domain (rest looked up from reference TRBV5-1 and TRBJ1-4): KAGVTQTPRYLIKTRGQQVTLSCSPISGHRSVSWYQQTPGQGLQFLFEYFSETQRNKGNFPGRFSGRQFSNSRSEMNVSTLELGDSALYLCASSIEVRRLFFGSGTQLSVL.